Shown below are 15 T cell receptor beta chains from a single sample sequenced in a study of Graves' ophthalmopathy and Graves' hyperthyroidism. Amplified material comprised TCR beta CDR3 regions derived from RNA transcripts. In the first round, RT-PCR was carried out with HTBI primers, and a multiplex PCR formed the second round. TCRdb itself ran the multiplex PCR reads through MiXCR, one entry per CDR3 protein. The table has around 400,000 distinct CDR3 sequences, 20% to 25% seen once; the top ten hold 2.5% to 3.5%. The specimen was peripheral blood. Every receptor here comes from a woman between 18 and 29 years old with stable Graves' hyperthyroidism.

This clonotype was recorded many times. The chain links TRBV5-1 to TRBJ1-1, with D uncertain. The CDR3 has 15 amino acids. V was shortened by 0 bases and J by 1 base, with 10 bases between the two germline ends. CDR1 SGHRS and CDR2 YFSETQ come from the germline V gene. CDR3 loop: CASSLDPSPNTEAFF. The CDR3 DNA follows: TGCGCCAGCAGCTTGGACCCGTCTCCGAACACTGAAGCTTTCTTT.

This clonotype has a count of ten or more. The chain couples TRBV7-2 to TRBJ2-4; a weak D match, TRBD2 (5 bases). Deletions cut 7 bases from V and 7 bases from J, with 11 bases between. Germline V gene data show CDR1 as SGHTA and CDR2 as FQGNSA. This CDR3 comprises 12 residues. The CDR3 spells CASTPGGNIQYF. The CDR3 DNA follows: TGTGCCAGCACCCCAGGCGGGAACATTCAGTACTTC.

The sample holds a few counts of this clonotype. The J gene is TRBJ1-6, the V gene TRBV6-1; TRBD1 agrees at 8 bases. The CDR3 has 17 amino acids. Germline trimming cut 6 bases from V and 0 bases from J; bases unmatched to any gene: 7. The germline gives CDR1 MNHNS, CDR2 SASEGT. The CDR3: CASRGWTGSSYNSPLHF. In DNA form, the CDR3 reads TGTGCCAGCAGAGGATGGACAGGGAGCTCCTATAATTCACCCCTCCACTTT.

This clonotype was seen ten or more times. This rearrangement joins TRBV20-1 to TRBJ2-4, with D perhaps assigned TRBD1 or TRBD2 (5 bases each). The CDR3 loop spans 14 amino acids. Germline lookup yields CDR1 DFQATT and CDR2 SNEGSKA (reference sequence). Trimming shortened V by 5 bases and J by 0 bases, and 11 bases separated the two germline ends. CDR3 loop: CSAVQGVAKNIQYF. DNA for the CDR3: TGCAGTGCTGTCCAGGGAGTAGCCAAAAACATTCAGTACTTC.

This clonotype occurred once. This chain joins TRBV5-1 and TRBJ1-2; 10 bases are shared with TRBD1. Germline CDR1 reads SGHRS; CDR2 reads YFSETQ. Trimming removed 4 bases from V and 7 bases from J; junction bases left unmatched: 10. The length of the CDR3 is 15 residues. The CDR3 DNA is TGCGCCAGCAGCGGGACCGGACAGGGGGTGGCTGGCTACACCTTC. Amino acid sequence: CASSGTGQGVAGYTF.

A note on this clonotype: A junction boundary mismatches the germline segment, possibly from a read error. The genes are TRBV2 and TRBJ1-1; D is unclear. The germline V gene has CDR1 SNHLY and CDR2 FYNNEI. This CDR3 is 14 amino acids long. The CDR3 sequence is CASRLGRAITDAFF. The CDR3 bases are TGTGCCAGCAGGCTAGGGAGAGCCATCACTGATGCTTTCTTT. Supplemented by reference TRBV2 and TRBJ1-1, the full variable domain reads EPEVTQTPSHQVTQMGQEVILRCVPISNHLYFYWYRQILGQKVEFLVSFYNNEISEKSEIFDDQFSVERPDGSNFTLKIRSTKLEDSAMYFCASRLGRAITDAFFGQGTRLTVV.

This clonotype was counted at least ten times. This sequence joins TRBV20-1 and TRBJ2-4; the D call may be TRBD1 or TRBD2 (5 bases each). CDR1 and CDR2 from the germline V gene are DFQATT and SNEGSKA (reference sequence). Trimming took off 5 bases at V and 0 bases at J, with 17 bases between the two ends. CDR3 length: 16 residues. Here the CDR3 DNA reads TGCAGTGCTGGGGGTGTGAAACCTCTAGCCAAAAACATTCAGTACTTC. Protein sequence: CSAGGVKPLAKNIQYF.

This clonotype was counted ten times or more. The chain recombines TRBV2 with TRBJ2-6, with 9 bases fitting TRBD1. There are 16 residues in the CDR3. V dropped 11 bases and J dropped 0; count of bases not matched to a gene: 8. CDR1 and CDR2 from the germline V gene are SNHLY and FYNNEI. The CDR3 loop reads CAGHRGLSSGANVLTF. CDR3 DNA sequence: TGTGCCGGGCACAGGGGGCTCAGCTCTGGGGCCAACGTCCTGACTTTC.

The chain links TRBV12-3 or TRBV12-4 to TRBJ2-7, with a tentative D call TRBD2 (5 bases). The CDR3 is made up of 13 amino acids. Trimming shortened V by 5 bases and J by 4 bases, and 12 bases separated the two germline ends. The CDR3 DNA is TGTGCCAGCAGTGCGGGCAGAGAGTACGAGCAGTACTTC. It translates to CASSAGREYEQYF.

This clonotype came up many times. The chain links TRBV28 to TRBJ1-1; D not certain. V dropped 3 bases and J dropped 0 bases, with 14 bases sitting between them. The CDR3 length is 16 residues. Per germline, CDR1 MDHEN and CDR2 SYDVKM. CDR3 region: CASSFSLSQMNTEAFF. CDR3 sequence (DNA): TGTGCCAGCAGTTTCTCGCTCTCTCAGATGAACACTGAAGCTTTCTTT.

This clonotype appeared many times. The rearrangement uses TRBV10-1 and TRBJ2-5, with a tentative D call TRBD2 (6 bases). The V and J ends lost 5 bases and 7 bases respectively, with 11 bases between them. Germline V gives CDR1 WNHNN, CDR2 SYGVQD (reference sequence). The CDR3 runs to 12 residues. The CDR3 DNA sequence: TGCGCCAGCAGTCCAGACGGGGGGACCCAGTACTTC. It encodes CASSPDGGTQYF.

This clonotype was seen a handful of times. V and J are TRBV6-5 and TRBJ2-7; D gene ambiguous. Germline assignment: CDR1 MNHEY and CDR2 SVGAGI. This CDR3 contains 14 residues. Deletions cut 2 bases from V and 1 base from J, with 9 bases between. The CDR3 loop is CASSYPPASYEQYF. CDR3 sequence (DNA): TGTGCCAGCAGTTACCCACCCGCTTCCTACGAGCAGTACTTC.

This clonotype has just one count. This sequence joins TRBV6-5 and TRBJ1-5, with 7 bases aligning to TRBD1. The length of the CDR3 is 15 residues. Losses at the gene ends were 0 bases for V and 4 bases for J; bases not matched to a gene: 3. Germline V gene data show CDR1 as MNHEY and CDR2 as SVGAGI. CDR3 amino acids: CASSYSGTANQPQHF. CDR3 in DNA: TGTGCCAGCAGTTACTCCGGGACAGCTAATCAGCCCCAGCATTTT.

The CDR3 here is CASSENRISGNTIYF. DNA for the CDR3: TGTGCCAGCAGTGAAAACAGGATCTCTGGAAACACCATATATTTT. The J gene is TRBJ1-3, the V gene TRBV6-1; D might be TRBD1 (5 bases). Germline V gene sequence: CDR1 MNHNS, CDR2 SASEGT. The CDR3 covers 15 residues. Trimming took 2 bases from V and 0 from J, leaving 8 bases between them.

V and J are TRBV6-1 and TRBJ1-5; no clear D gene. In germline, CDR1 is MNHNS, CDR2 SASEGT. V was trimmed by 4 bases and J by 4 bases, leaving 14 bases between them. The CDR3 extends over 15 amino acids. CDR3 region: CASSVAAGVNQPQHF. The CDR3 region has the DNA TGTGCCAGCAGTGTCGCAGCTGGGGTAAATCAGCCCCAGCATTTT.